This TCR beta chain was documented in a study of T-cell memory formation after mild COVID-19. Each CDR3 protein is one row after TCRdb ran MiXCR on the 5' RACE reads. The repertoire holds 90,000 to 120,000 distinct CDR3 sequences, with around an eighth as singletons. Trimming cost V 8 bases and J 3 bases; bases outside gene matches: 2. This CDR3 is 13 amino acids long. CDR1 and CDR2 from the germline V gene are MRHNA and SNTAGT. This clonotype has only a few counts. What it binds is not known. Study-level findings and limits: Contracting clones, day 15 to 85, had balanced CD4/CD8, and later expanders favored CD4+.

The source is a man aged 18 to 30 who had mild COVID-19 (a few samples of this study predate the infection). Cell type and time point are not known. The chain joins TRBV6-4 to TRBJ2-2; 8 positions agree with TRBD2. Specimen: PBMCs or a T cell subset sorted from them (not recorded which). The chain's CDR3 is CASSLADTGELFF. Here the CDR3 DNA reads TGTGCCAGCTCACTAGCGGACACCGGGGAGCTGTTTTTT.